This TCR beta chain was identified during a study of control samples from healthy donors and cancer patients. The CDR3 is 13 residues long. Germline V gene lookup returns CDR1 SSHAT and CDR2 FNYEAQ (reference sequence). This table comes from immunoSEQ multiplex PCR, and its TCRdb copy is limited to in-frame clones, with some not included. The table lists about 150,000 clones, 94% of them singletons. On this clone: The germline gene is not matched at one end of the junction; a read error may be the cause.

The chain is built from TRBV7-7 and TRBJ1-1; D not certain. Sequencing was performed on blood. The TCR originated in a woman in her thirties or forties in good health. This chain's CDR3 is CASSQLTNTEAFF. DNA for the CDR3: TGTGCTAGCAGCCAGTTAACAAACACTGAAGCTTTCTTT.